The 28 T cell receptor beta chains below were found in one sample sequenced in a study of identical twins. TCRdb called the 5' RACE reads again in MiXCR, with one record for every CDR3 protein. The data contain 240,000 or so distinct CDR3 sequences, about 11% of them seen just once; the ten biggest clones take up more than 8.5%. The sequencing input was memory T cells sorted from blood. The receptors here all came from a man aged 50-59 years in good health.

The V and J genes are TRBV20-1 and TRBJ2-5; possibly TRBD1 or TRBD2 for D (6 bases each). CDR3 length: 14 residues. Germline CDR1 reads DFQATT; CDR2 reads SNEGSKA (reference sequence). Trimming pared 7 bases from V and 3 bases from J, leaving 18 bases between. The CDR3 spells CSVLSEEGEETQYF. The CDR3 region has the DNA TGCAGTGTTCTCTCGGAGGAGGGGGAAGAGACCCAGTACTTC.

This clonotype has only a few counts. The chain recombines TRBV20-1 with TRBJ2-7, with 7 bases that match TRBD2. Germline-derived CDR1 and CDR2 are DFQATT and SNEGSKA (reference sequence). The trim removed 0 bases at V and 2 bases at J, leaving 10 bases unmatched. The CDR3 runs to 16 residues. CDR3 sequence: CSARDLRGRNTYEQYF. In DNA, the CDR3 is TGCAGTGCTAGAGATCTGCGGGGGAGAAACACCTACGAGCAGTACTTC.

This clonotype has only a few counts. This chain joins TRBV7-9 and TRBJ1-4; no reliable D call. This CDR3 comprises 12 residues. The germline CDR1 and CDR2 sequences are SEHNR and FQNEAQ (reference sequence). The germline V and J ends were trimmed by 1 base and 7 bases, with 4 bases remaining between them. The CDR3 region is CASSLEGEKLFF. The CDR3 nucleotides are TGTGCCAGCAGCTTAGAGGGTGAAAAACTGTTTTTT.

The gene calls are TRBV19 and TRBJ2-1; 10 nucleotides line up with TRBD1. The CDR3 runs 16 residues. Germline V gene data show CDR1 as LNHDA and CDR2 as SQIVND (reference sequence). The V and J ends lost 1 base and 1 base, in that order; junction bases with no gene match: 1. The CDR3 reads CASSIGGQGSYNEQFF. In nucleotides, the CDR3 is TGTGCCAGTAGTATAGGGGGACAGGGGTCCTACAATGAGCAGTTCTTC.

This clonotype was seen just once. A much larger clone is a single base away; this may be a read error. Here the CDR3 reads CSSSALAGTGYGYTF. The CDR3, as DNA: TGTTCCAGCAGCGCGCTCGCCGGGACAGGGTATGGCTACACCTTC. The chain uses TRBV5-8 and TRBJ1-2; 9 bases match TRBD1. The CDR3 loop spans 15 amino acids. Germline CDR1 SGHTS, CDR2 YDEGEE.

This clonotype was detected a few times. This chain joins TRBV5-4 and TRBJ2-1; 8 bases match TRBD2. The CDR3 has 15 residues. Trimming cost V 0 bases and J 4 bases; bases outside gene matches: 3. The V gene's germline CDR1 is SGHNT and CDR2 YYREEE (reference sequence). This chain's CDR3 is CASSLAPGGYNEQFF. Here the CDR3 DNA reads TGTGCCAGCAGCTTGGCCCCGGGAGGGTACAATGAGCAGTTCTTC.

V is TRBV5-4 and J is TRBJ2-5; D tentatively reads TRBD1 or TRBD2 (5 bases each). In germline, CDR1 is SGHNT, CDR2 YYREEE (reference sequence). This CDR3 comprises 14 residues. Trimming left V 3 bases short and J 7 bases short, with 16 bases between. CDR3 region: CASSSSGALGTQYF. In DNA form, the CDR3 reads TGTGCCAGCAGCTCCTCCGGGGCCCTAGGGACCCAGTACTTC.

In its sample, this clonotype was seen many times. This sequence joins TRBV29-1 and TRBJ1-1, with unresolved D. The length of the CDR3 is 21 residues. Germline assignment: CDR1 SQVTM and CDR2 ANQGSEA. The germline V and J ends were trimmed by 7 bases and 0 bases, with 36 bases remaining between them. As DNA, the CDR3 is TGCAGCGCGTTGAGGATTGGCCCAAAGAGAAAGCTCCGGAGTTTGAACACTGAAGCTTTCTTT. Residues: CSALRIGPKRKLRSLNTEAFF.

The J gene is TRBJ1-2, the V gene TRBV7-2; D ambiguous. Germline loops: CDR1 SGHTA, CDR2 FQGNSA. The CDR3 contains 13 residues. The V gene lost 1 base and the J gene lost 4 bases, with 7 bases spanning the gap. CDR3 nucleotides: TGTGCCAGCAGCTTAGGCCCGACCTATGGCTACACCTTC. It codes for CASSLGPTYGYTF.

This clonotype appeared a single time. This chain uses TRBV7-2 with TRBJ2-5, with TRBD2 identical over 8 bases. This CDR3 has 14 residues. V dropped 4 bases and J dropped 5; count of bases not matched to a gene: 6. Germline V lookup: CDR1 SGHTA, CDR2 FQGNSA. The DNA of the CDR3 is TGTGCCAGCAGCTCGACTTCGGGGGGGGAGACCCAGTACTTC. It encodes CASSSTSGGETQYF.

J is TRBJ2-3 and V is TRBV15, with no clear D. The CDR3 length is 14 residues. From germline, CDR1 is LNHNV and CDR2 YYDKDF (reference sequence). Trimming pared 0 bases from V and 6 bases from J, leaving 10 bases between. The CDR3 spells CATSRERKPDTQYF. CDR3 nucleotide sequence: TGTGCCACCAGCAGAGAAAGAAAACCCGATACGCAGTATTTT.

The chain joins TRBV2 to TRBJ2-5, with D tentatively TRBD2 (5 bases). Looked up from germline, CDR1 is SNHLY and CDR2 is FYNNEI. The CDR3 contains 13 residues. Trimming cost V 7 bases and J 2 bases, with 11 bases left between them. The CDR3 here is CASTGLVQETQYF. CDR3 sequence (DNA): TGTGCCAGCACCGGACTCGTACAAGAGACCCAGTACTTC. Looking up the rest from reference TRBV2 and TRBJ2-5 gives the full variable domain: EPEVTQTPSHQVTQMGQEVILRCVPISNHLYFYWYRQILGQKVEFLVSFYNNEISEKSEIFDDQFSVERPDGSNFTLKIRSTKLEDSAMYFCASTGLVQETQYFGPGTRLLVL.

There are many counts of this clonotype. V and J are TRBV4-3 and TRBJ1-3, with D possibly being TRBD1 (5 bases). Deletions cut 2 bases from V and 4 bases from J, with 21 bases between. Looked up from germline, CDR1 is LGHNA and CDR2 is YSLEER. The CDR3 is 18 residues long. CDR3 in DNA: TGCGCCAGCAGCCAACGGATCCTTGACAGAGTAGGAGGAAACACCATATATTTT. It specifies CASSQRILDRVGGNTIYF.

This rearrangement joins TRBV5-1 to TRBJ2-7; maybe TRBD2 (5 bases). V gave up 5 bases and J gave up 0 bases, with 18 bases separating them. The germline V gene encodes CDR1 SGHRS and CDR2 YFSETQ. The CDR3 is made up of 16 amino acids. CDR3 nucleotides: TGCGCCAGCAGGGACGGGGTGGCTTTAAGCTCCTACGAGCAGTACTTC. Its protein product is CASRDGVALSSYEQYF.

The chain uses TRBV10-1 and TRBJ2-3; 12 bases agree with TRBD2. Per the germline V gene, CDR1 is WNHNN and CDR2 is SYGVQD (reference sequence). This CDR3 comprises 16 residues. V was clipped by 3 bases and J by 6 bases; unmatched bases: 7. DNA of the CDR3: TGCGCCAGCAGTGACCTAGCGGGGGGGCAATCGGATACGCAGTATTTT. Translation gives CASSDLAGGQSDTQYF.

CDR3 in amino acids: CASSLVGGGTYNEQFF. For the CDR3, the DNA is TGTGCCAGCAGCTTAGTGGGGGGGGGGACCTACAATGAGCAGTTCTTC. V gene TRBV7-2 combines with J gene TRBJ2-1, with 7 bases aligning to TRBD2. The CDR3 is made up of 16 amino acids. Trimming at V came to 1 base and at J to 2 bases, leaving 5 bases not matched to a gene. Germline CDR1 is SGHTA and CDR2 is FQGNSA.

This clonotype occurred many times. The V and J genes are TRBV5-1 and TRBJ1-4; 7 bases agree with TRBD1. The CDR3 spans 19 residues. Germline V CDR1 and CDR2: SGHRS, YFSETQ. V lost 3 bases, J lost 5 bases, and 19 bases stayed unmatched. In DNA form, the CDR3 reads TGCGCCAGCAGCTCTGTTACATGGACAGGTTCAAGGGAAAATGAAAAACTGTTTTTT. It specifies CASSSVTWTGSRENEKLFF.

The sample holds many counts of this clonotype. The chain recombines TRBV11-3 with TRBJ2-3; TRBD2 matches at 13 bases. V shed 5 bases and J 0 bases; nucleotides not matched to a gene: 11. Per the germline V gene, CDR1 is SGHNT and CDR2 is YENEEA. This CDR3 has 19 residues. The CDR3 sequence: CASSPTSGGLRFSTDTQYF. The CDR3 coding sequence is TGTGCCAGCAGCCCGACTAGCGGGGGGCTTAGATTCAGCACAGATACGCAGTATTTT.

This clonotype was observed a few times. This sequence joins TRBV28 and TRBJ2-2, with 10 bases lining up with TRBD1. Germline V gene data show CDR1 as MDHEN and CDR2 as SYDVKM. V shed 6 bases and J 6 bases; nucleotides not matched to a gene: 7. CDR3 size: 15 residues. The CDR3 nucleotides read TGTGCCAGCAGAAAGACAGGGGGCTTTGCCGGGGAGCTGTTTTTT. Residues: CASRKTGGFAGELFF.

This clonotype occurred many times. The rearrangement uses TRBV7-2 and TRBJ1-1; TRBD1 matches 10 bases. The CDR3 is made up of 14 amino acids. Per germline, CDR1 SGHTA and CDR2 FQGNSA. The V and J ends lost 5 bases and 3 bases, in that order; junction bases with no gene match: 3. The CDR3 nucleotides are TGTGCCAGCAGCACGGGACAGGGGTACACTGAAGCTTTCTTT. It codes for CASSTGQGYTEAFF.

The rearrangement joins TRBV20-1 to TRBJ2-1, with TRBD2 matching 12 bases. Unmatched junction bases numbered 9, after V lost 0 bases and J lost 0 bases. The CDR3 loop spans 19 amino acids. Germline-derived CDR1 and CDR2 are DFQATT and SNEGSKA (reference sequence). Here the CDR3 DNA reads TGCAGTGCTAGAGATCCGAGACTAGCGGGAGATCCCTCCTACAATGAGCAGTTCTTC. This codes for CSARDPRLAGDPSYNEQFF.

This clonotype was recorded a few times. The gene calls are TRBV14 and TRBJ2-7, with TRBD1 matching over 7 bases. J lost 5 bases, V lost 0 bases, and 7 bases had no gene match. Looked up from germline, CDR1 is SGHDN and CDR2 is FVKESK. CDR3 length equals 15 residues. CDR3 residues: CASSQDRGGPNEQYF. In nucleotides, the CDR3 is TGTGCCAGCAGCCAAGATCGAGGGGGCCCCAACGAGCAGTACTTC.

This clonotype was picked up many times. The CDR3 sequence is CASSPSGGEQFF. In nucleotides, the CDR3 is TGCGCCAGCAGCCCGTCCGGGGGTGAGCAGTTCTTC. The V call is TRBV4-3, the J call TRBJ2-1, with a possible D match to TRBD2 (6 bases). The V end was cut by 4 bases, the J end by 9 bases, with 10 bases between. The CDR3 loop spans 12 amino acids. Looked up from germline, CDR1 is LGHNA and CDR2 is YSLEER.

The genes are TRBV20-1 and TRBJ2-5, with D perhaps matching TRBD1 (6 bases). V was clipped by 2 bases and J by 0 bases, with 10 bases between them. The germline V gene encodes CDR1 DFQATT and CDR2 SNEGSKA (reference sequence). The CDR3 is made up of 14 amino acids. The DNA for the CDR3 is TGCAGTGCTAGAAGGGACATGTACCAAGAGACCCAGTACTTC. It is translated as CSARRDMYQETQYF.

This clonotype was observed at least ten times. The gene calls are TRBV24-1 and TRBJ2-2, with 10 bases identical to TRBD1. This CDR3 spans 15 amino acids. CDR1 and CDR2 from the germline V gene are KGHDR and SFDVKD. V shed 7 bases, J shed 7 bases, and the junction held 8 bases outside the gene matches. The CDR3 loop is CATSAGTGDLGELFF. CDR3 bases: TGTGCCACCAGCGCCGGGACAGGGGATCTCGGGGAGCTGTTTTTT.

The chain is built from TRBV10-1 and TRBJ2-1, with unresolved D. Trimming took off 2 bases at V and 7 bases at J, with 9 bases between the two ends. The germline V gene encodes CDR1 WNHNN and CDR2 SYGVQD (reference sequence). The CDR3 totals 13 residues. DNA for the CDR3: TGCGCCAGCAGTGAGGCGGCGAAGAATGAGCAGTTCTTC. This codes for CASSEAAKNEQFF.

This clonotype occurred many times. J is TRBJ2-7 and V is TRBV7-2; 8 bases map to TRBD1. Germline loops: CDR1 SGHTA, CDR2 FQGNSA. V trimming: 1 base; J trimming: 1 base; junction bases outside the gene matches: 6. This CDR3 contains 16 residues. The CDR3 DNA follows: TGTGCCAGCAGCTTAGGCCCGACAGGGGTATCCTACGAGCAGTACTTC. It codes for CASSLGPTGVSYEQYF.

Many counts were recorded for this clonotype. The chain couples TRBV7-2 to TRBJ2-7; unclear D gene. The CDR3 has 11 amino acids. Germline V lookup: CDR1 SGHTA, CDR2 FQGNSA. V lost 2 bases and J lost 5, with 4 bases in between. Written as DNA, the CDR3 is TGTGCCAGCAGCTTATCCCACGAGCAGTACTTC. Translating gives CASSLSHEQYF.